Reported below is one T cell receptor beta chain. This clone was counted only a few times. Its recognized antigen is unknown. Nothing much larger sits one base from this clone, and base qualities are not available. This record belongs to a study of blood T cell repertoires in COVID-19 (dated by TCRdb to 2020 to 2022). In terms of the full investigation: Samples covering the acute and convalescent phases of COVID-19 were provided by collaborators in the United States, Italy and Spain. Samples came from the ongoing ImmuneRACE study (first 160 participants) plus 1,254 subjects from 6 global collaborators. Where HLA class I and class II types were available, the types were taken from metadata supplied by the sample provider, not from assay-based typing. The sample metadata nearly always contained a de-identified subject ID, COVID-19 status, age in years and sex. Deeply sampled blood TCRbeta repertoires from subjects exposed to, actively infected with, or recovered from COVID-19 were included in the dataset. The repertoires were released in a freely available public database meant as a resource for research on the immune response to SARS-CoV-2. The prospective study material was composed of cDNA or gDNA derived from T cells, B-cell-depleted T cells, or PBMCs.

The germline V gene (reference sequence) provides CDR1 LNHNV and CDR2 YYDKDF. Its CDR3 holds 15 amino acids, cysteine through phenylalanine. CDR3 DNA only is kept here, 45 bases in frame from base 1. V and J lose 0 bases and 4 bases, and a span of 12 bases separates them. TCRbeta CDR3 regions were amplified from genomic DNA using the immunoSEQ Assay, a bias-controlled multiplex PCR. In the original analysis: The number of nucleated cells in each sample was estimated from the amplification of reference gene primers within the assay. Sequence reads were collapsed and filtered to measure the absolute abundance of every unique TCRbeta CDR3 rearrangement. For each sample, productive Simpson clonality was calculated as the square root of Simpson's diversity index across productive rearrangements. TCRdb limited this immuneACCESS table to in-frame rearrangements with V and J called. A share of clones is missing; checked studies link under half to unresolved V genes, and the rest is unexplained. V and J calls and clone size follow that table, whereas D and trimming were derived from the DNA. The sample yields about 210,000 clones; around 81% were counted once. The ten largest account for about 7.2% of the sample.

The paper as a whole reports these results and caveats: The quantity of clinical and demographic metadata differed by source and by participant and was supplied without curation.

The collaborating institutions used their own protocols to collect whole blood in K2EDTA tubes. Collaborator samples were shipped for TCRbeta analysis as frozen whole blood, isolated PBMCs, or DNA extracted from either sample type. The sequence joins TRBV15 to TRBJ2-5, and perhaps TRBD1 as D gene, on 5 matching bases. This clonotype originated in a woman in her 70s with acute or convalescent COVID-19. The sample comprised peripheral blood. The DNA sequence is as follows: TGTGCCACCAGCAGAGATAATCGGCAGGGAGAGACCCAGTACTTC. This gives the protein CATSRDNRQGETQYF.